The 16 T cell receptor beta chains in this list originate from one sample, sequenced in a study of cytomegalovirus exposure and HLA in healthy donors. The data were produced by immunoSEQ multiplex PCR, yet TCRdb's version contains in-frame clones alone and is incomplete. The data hold about 160,000 clones, with roughly nine tenths observed a single time. The sample consisted of PBMCs. These receptors came from a woman aged 25 to 45 in good health and CMV-seronegative.

The chain combines TRBV2 with TRBJ2-2; 8 positions match TRBD1. V lost 6 bases, J lost 6 bases, and 3 bases stayed unmatched. The CDR3 spans 13 residues. Germline V gene data show CDR1 as SNHLY and CDR2 as FYNNEI. The CDR3 nucleotides are TGTGCCAGCAGAGACAGGGGACCCGGGGAGCTGTTTTTT. Translating gives CASRDRGPGELFF.

This rearrangement joins TRBV6-5 to TRBJ1-6, with 7 nucleotides matching TRBD1. Germline V CDR1 and CDR2: MNHEY, SVGAGI. With 8 bases clipped from V and 13 bases from J, the junction kept 14 bases outside the gene matches. The CDR3 covers 14 residues. The CDR3 DNA is TGTGCCAGCTCGGCTGAGGGGGCAGATATGCCCCTCCACTTT. This translates into CASSAEGADMPLHF.

This chain links TRBV7-9 with TRBJ1-6; D is undetermined. The CDR3 is 14 amino acids. V was cut by 5 bases and J by 7 bases, with 12 bases left in between. Per the germline V gene, CDR1 is SEHNR and CDR2 is FQNEAQ (reference sequence). The CDR3 DNA reads as TGTGCCAGCAGCCGTGGACCGTGGAATTCACCCCTCCACTTT. Its translation is CASSRGPWNSPLHF. Complete variable domain (other parts from reference TRBV7-9 and TRBJ1-6): DTGVSQNPRHKITKRGQNVTFRCDPISEHNRLYWYRQTLGQGPEFLTYFQNEAQLEKSRLLSDRFSAERPKGSFSTLEIQRTEQGDSAMYLCASSRGPWNSPLHFGNGTRLTVT.

This chain joins TRBV19 and TRBJ2-7, with TRBD2 as a possible D gene (6 bases). Germline V gives CDR1 LNHDA, CDR2 SQIVND (reference sequence). V was cut by 1 base and J by 6 bases, with 10 bases left in between. The CDR3 runs 13 residues. CDR3 bases: TGTGCCAGTAGTATAGGGCGGGGCGGCGAGCAGTACTTC. Its protein is CASSIGRGGEQYF. Full variable domain (outside the CDR3, taken from reference TRBV19 and TRBJ2-7): DGGITQSPKYLFRKEGQNVTLSCEQNLNHDAMYWYRQDPGQGLRLIYYSQIVNDFQKGDIAEGYSVSREKKESFPLTVTSAQKNPTAFYLCASSIGRGGEQYFGPGTRLTVT.

The chain employs TRBV6-5 and TRBJ1-1; D is unresolved. The CDR3 runs to 15 residues. Deletions cut 5 bases from V and 2 bases from J, with 15 bases between. Germline lookup yields CDR1 MNHEY and CDR2 SVGAGI. The chain's CDR3 is CASSPFPQRNTEAFF. The DNA of the CDR3 is TGTGCCAGCAGTCCCTTTCCTCAGAGAAACACTGAAGCTTTCTTT.

CDR3 sequence: CASSLGSRGTYNEQFF. Written as DNA, the CDR3 is TGTGCCAGCAGCTTGGGTTCCAGGGGCACCTACAATGAGCAGTTCTTC. The V and J genes are TRBV5-6 and TRBJ2-1; D is possibly TRBD1 (6 bases). CDR3 length equals 16 residues. V lost 0 bases, J lost 2 bases, and 12 bases lay in between. The germline V gene has CDR1 SGHDT and CDR2 YYEEEE.

V gene TRBV11-2 combines with J gene TRBJ2-1; 10 positions match TRBD2. J lost 6 bases, V lost 6 bases, and 14 bases had no gene match. CDR1 is SGHAT, CDR2 FQNNGV, per germline. This CDR3 is built from 17 residues. CDR3 DNA sequence: TGTGCCAGCAGTCGATTACGCGCAGCGGGAGGGCTCAATGAGCAGTTCTTC. This gives the protein CASSRLRAAGGLNEQFF. Filled out from reference TRBV11-2 and TRBJ2-1, the complete variable domain reads EAGVAQSPRYKIIEKRQSVAFWCNPISGHATLYWYQQILGQGPKLLIQFQNNGVVDDSQLPKDRFSAERLKGVDSTLKIQPAKLEDSAVYLCASSRLRAAGGLNEQFFGPGTRLTVL.

The V gene is TRBV10-3, the J gene TRBJ1-2, with TRBD1 as a possible D gene (6 bases). Trimming removed 10 bases at V and 8 bases at J, with 20 bases between. The CDR3 consists of 13 residues. Germline CDR1 ENHRY, CDR2 SYGVKD. The CDR3 sequence: CATQPPGAFGYTF. The DNA for the CDR3 is TGTGCCACCCAGCCCCCGGGGGCTTTCGGCTACACCTTC.

The chain couples TRBV30 to TRBJ2-3; perhaps TRBD1 as D (7 bases). This CDR3 is 16 amino acids long. The germline V and J ends were trimmed by 4 bases and 4 bases, with 21 bases remaining between them. Germline CDR1 is GTSNPN and CDR2 is SVGIG (reference sequence). The CDR3 reads CAWTPGVRGAADTQYF. The CDR3 DNA follows: TGTGCCTGGACCCCAGGGGTCAGGGGGGCAGCAGATACGCAGTATTTT.

The chain employs TRBV6-5 and TRBJ2-1, with 10 bases matching TRBD2. The CDR3 has 15 amino acids. Trimming removed 6 bases from V and 7 bases from J; junction bases left unmatched: 9. CDR1 is MNHEY and CDR2 is SVGAGI in the germline V gene. The CDR3 region has the DNA TGTGCCAGCAGACCGCTAGCGGGAGTGTTGAATGAGCAGTTCTTC. It codes for CASRPLAGVLNEQFF.

The gene calls are TRBV13 and TRBJ2-1; D unresolved. V lost 4 bases, J lost 8 bases, and 18 bases lay in between. The germline gives CDR1 PRHDT, CDR2 FYEKMQ (reference sequence). The CDR3 length is 15 residues. CDR3 DNA: TGTGCCAGCAGCTCACAGTGGCGTACCTCCGATGAGCAGTTCTTC. This translates into CASSSQWRTSDEQFF. Variable domain in full (rest from reference TRBV13 and TRBJ2-1): AAGVIQSPRHLIKEKRETATLKCYPIPRHDTVYWYQQGPGQDPQFLISFYEKMQSDKGSIPDRFSAQQFSDYHSELNMSSLELGDSALYFCASSSQWRTSDEQFFGPGTRLTVL.

The CDR3 DNA reads TGTGCCAGCACCAAACTGGGCGGGAGTCCCGCAGATACGCAGTATTTT. Translation: CASTKLGGSPADTQYF. The gene calls are TRBV5-4 and TRBJ2-3; 7 nucleotides match TRBD2. Germline V lookup: CDR1 SGHNT, CDR2 YYREEE (reference sequence). CDR3 length: 16 amino acids. The trim removed 6 bases at V and 4 bases at J, leaving 14 bases unmatched.

On this clone: At one end the junction does not follow the germline gene, possibly because of a read error. The chain uses TRBV5-6 and TRBJ1-2; a possible D gene is TRBD1 (5 bases). The CDR3 sequence is 11 residues long. CDR1 and CDR2 (germline): SGHDT, YYEEEE. Written as DNA, the CDR3 is TGTGCCAGCAGCTTGAGCGGGGCGGAGGCCTTC. This encodes CASSLSGAEAF.

The rearrangement uses TRBV18 and TRBJ1-1; D remains unclear. CDR3 length: 15 amino acids. Deletions cut 7 bases from V and 1 base from J, with 16 bases between. CDR1 is KGHSH and CDR2 is LQKENI in the germline V gene. DNA of the CDR3: TGTGCCAGCTTCCCAACTCGACGGGAGAACACTGAAGCTTTCTTT. Encoded protein: CASFPTRRENTEAFF.

This clone was found a few times. The gene calls are TRBV19 and TRBJ2-6; D unclear. Germline values: CDR1 LNHDA, CDR2 SQIVND (reference sequence). The CDR3 is 15 amino acids. Trimming pared 1 base from V and 2 bases from J, leaving 6 bases between. The CDR3 sequence is CASSIGNTGANVLTF. The CDR3 DNA reads as TGTGCCAGTAGTATAGGGAACACTGGGGCCAACGTCCTGACTTTC.

The chain carries TRBV7-2 and TRBJ1-3; maybe TRBD1 (5 bases). Germline V lookup: CDR1 SGHTA, CDR2 FQGNSA. The CDR3 has 17 residues. V was cut by 2 bases and J by 0 bases, with 14 bases left in between. As DNA, the CDR3 is TGTGCCAGCAGCTTACCAGGGCTTCAATCCTCTGGAAACACCATATATTTT. This sequence encodes CASSLPGLQSSGNTIYF.